This entry lists 23 T cell receptor beta chains sequenced from one sample in a study of neurological immune-mediated disorders. TCRdb re-analysed the 5' RACE reads in MiXCR, keeping a single row per CDR3 protein. Here the sample spans over 50,000 distinct CDR3 sequences, 5.2% being singletons. Sample: PBMCs. The receptors here all came from a human donor with multiple sclerosis. The donor label of this sample is uncertain.

This clonotype came up many times. The chain combines TRBV5-1 with TRBJ2-7; 8 bases match TRBD2. The CDR3 spans 15 residues. The junction had 8 bases not matched to a gene; V was cut back by 0 bases and J by 6 bases. CDR1 and CDR2 (germline): SGHRS, YFSETQ. CDR3 amino acids: CASSLDSGGPSEQYF. Written as DNA, the CDR3 is TGCGCCAGCAGCTTGGATTCGGGGGGGCCAAGCGAGCAGTACTTC.

The V gene is TRBV6-1, the J gene TRBJ1-1; possible D gene TRBD1, 6 bases. The CDR3 runs 14 residues. The V gene's germline CDR1 is MNHNS and CDR2 SASEGT. V dropped 8 bases and J dropped 1 base, with 14 bases sitting between them. The CDR3 reads CASFRDTENTEAFF. The CDR3 nucleotides are TGTGCCAGCTTCCGGGACACCGAGAACACTGAAGCTTTCTTT.

Only a few counts were recorded for this clonotype. The chain carries TRBV5-6 and TRBJ2-1, with D tentatively TRBD2 (6 bases). CDR3 size: 16 residues. Germline V gene sequence: CDR1 SGHDT, CDR2 YYEEEE. Trimming stripped 4 bases from V and 2 bases from J, with 16 bases between. The chain's CDR3 is CASSGPGRGPYNEQFF. The CDR3 coding sequence is TGTGCCAGCAGCGGACCGGGGCGGGGCCCCTACAATGAGCAGTTCTTC.

This clonotype was counted between two and nine times. V gene TRBV18 combines with J gene TRBJ1-1; D call uncertain. Germline values: CDR1 KGHSH, CDR2 LQKENI. This CDR3 spans 13 amino acids. V was trimmed by 3 bases and J by 2 bases, leaving 7 bases between them. The CDR3 DNA is TGTGCCAGCTCACCCAACAGCAACACTGAAGCTTTCTTT. It yields the protein CASSPNSNTEAFF.

This clonotype was recorded a few times. The chain couples TRBV27 to TRBJ1-4, with a weak D call TRBD1 (6 bases). The germline V gene encodes CDR1 MNHEY and CDR2 SMNVEV (reference sequence). V lost 5 bases and J 5 bases, leaving 15 bases between the germline ends. This CDR3 comprises 15 residues. The CDR3 region is CASSTLGGLNEKLFF. As DNA, the CDR3 is TGTGCCAGCAGTACATTGGGGGGGCTGAATGAAAAACTGTTTTTT.

The table lists this clonotype with many counts. The chain is built from TRBV6-5 and TRBJ1-2; D is possibly TRBD1 (5 bases). This CDR3 has 15 amino acids. The germline CDR1 and CDR2 sequences are MNHEY and SVGAGI. The V end lost 6 bases, the J end lost 3 bases, and 17 bases lay between the germline ends. The DNA for the CDR3 is TGTGCCAGCAGAATCGGGGGGAGGGTGGACTATGGCTACACCTTC. This encodes CASRIGGRVDYGYTF.

This clonotype occurred many times. This sequence joins TRBV20-1 and TRBJ2-3; either TRBD1 or TRBD2 may fit D (6 bases each). V lost 5 bases, J lost 5 bases, and 20 bases lay in between. There are 15 residues in the CDR3. Germline V gene data show CDR1 as DFQATT and CDR2 as SNEGSKA (reference sequence). The CDR3 spells CSADPRGTRGDTQYF. The DNA for the CDR3 is TGCAGTGCTGACCCCCGGGGGACACGTGGAGATACGCAGTATTTT.

This clonotype was counted ten times or more. This chain connects TRBV2 to TRBJ1-6; 7 bases align to TRBD1. The CDR3 spans 15 residues. The germline gives CDR1 SNHLY, CDR2 FYNNEI. Trimming at V came to 3 bases and at J to 7 bases, leaving 6 bases not matched to a gene. The CDR3 loop reads CASSDRAGGNSPLHF. CDR3 in DNA: TGTGCCAGCAGTGATCGCGCAGGGGGAAATTCACCCCTCCACTTT.

This clonotype has ten or more counts. The V gene is TRBV4-1, the J gene TRBJ2-1; 7 nucleotides agree with TRBD2. In germline, CDR1 is MGHRA, CDR2 YSYEKL. J was trimmed by 4 bases and V by 2 bases; bases with no gene match: 5. The CDR3 covers 15 residues. Here the CDR3 DNA reads TGCGCCAGCAGCCAAACCGGGCGGGGGTACAATGAGCAGTTCTTC. Protein sequence: CASSQTGRGYNEQFF.

Ten or more counts support this clonotype. This sequence joins TRBV27 and TRBJ2-5, with TRBD2 matching 9 bases. V dropped 5 bases and J dropped 7; count of bases not matched to a gene: 17. Looked up from germline, CDR1 is MNHEY and CDR2 is SMNVEV (reference sequence). The CDR3 contains 17 residues. The CDR3: CASSPIGGGAPSRTQYF. CDR3 DNA: TGTGCCAGCAGTCCCATTGGCGGGGGGGCCCCAAGTCGGACCCAGTACTTC.

Many counts were recorded for this clonotype. The J gene is TRBJ2-2, the V gene TRBV11-2; D gene unclear. Deletions cut 2 bases from V and 5 bases from J, with 9 bases between. Germline V gene sequence: CDR1 SGHAT, CDR2 FQNNGV. The CDR3 extends over 14 amino acids. CDR3 sequence: CASSLNGLTGELFF. DNA of the CDR3: TGTGCCAGCAGCTTAAATGGGCTTACCGGGGAGCTGTTTTTT.

This clonotype was picked up many times. The chain carries TRBV20-1 and TRBJ2-7; 10 bases match TRBD1. The CDR3 is made up of 14 amino acids. Looked up from germline, CDR1 is DFQATT and CDR2 is SNEGSKA (reference sequence). V was pared by 1 base and J by 5 bases, with 5 bases of the junction left unmatched. CDR3 sequence reads: CSARAPGQGNEQYF. For the CDR3, the DNA is TGCAGTGCTAGAGCCCCGGGACAGGGGAACGAGCAGTACTTC.

This clonotype was seen at least ten times. The chain employs TRBV10-2 and TRBJ2-1; TRBD2 aligns across 7 bases. The CDR3 totals 15 residues. Germline V gives CDR1 WSHSY, CDR2 SAAADI. The J segment lost 3 bases and the V segment lost 5 bases, leaving 7 bases of the junction unmatched. The CDR3, as DNA: TGCGCCAGCAGTACTGGGACTAACTTCTACAATGAGCAGTTCTTC. Its protein product is CASSTGTNFYNEQFF.

This clonotype was counted at least ten times. V and J are TRBV3-1 and TRBJ1-5; 7 bases align to TRBD1. The length of the CDR3 is 14 residues. Germline-derived CDR1 and CDR2 are LGHDT and YNNKEL (reference sequence). The V and J ends lost 2 bases and 6 bases, in that order; junction bases with no gene match: 4. CDR3 coding DNA: TGTGCCAGCAGCCAATTGCAGGGGGGTCAGCCCCAGCATTTT. Translated, it gives CASSQLQGGQPQHF. The entire variable domain, with the rest obtained from reference TRBV3-1 and TRBJ1-5, is as follows: DTAVSQTPKYLVTQMGNDKSIKCEQNLGHDTMYWYKQDSKKFLKIMFSYNNKELIINETVPNRFSPKSPDKAHLNLHINSLELGDSAVYFCASSQLQGGQPQHFGDGTRLSIL.

In this sample, this clonotype turned up many times. J is TRBJ1-4 and V is TRBV12-3 or TRBV12-4; 9 nucleotides match TRBD1. The CDR3 consists of 14 residues. The V gene end was trimmed by 7 bases and the J gene end by 7 bases; junction bases not matched to a gene: 7. CDR3 sequence (DNA): TGTGCCAGCATGCCGGGACAGGGAGGTGAAAAACTGTTTTTT. It codes for CASMPGQGGEKLFF.

At least ten counts were recorded for this clonotype. The chain employs TRBV12-3 or TRBV12-4 and TRBJ1-1, with D possibly being TRBD1 (5 bases). The V and J ends lost 6 bases and 4 bases respectively, with 12 bases between them. This CDR3 has 13 residues. In nucleotides, the CDR3 is TGTGCCAGCAGCGGAATGGGGGGCACTGAAGCTTTCTTT. Its protein is CASSGMGGTEAFF.

This clonotype was seen many times. The J gene is TRBJ2-3, the V gene TRBV7-8, with D possibly TRBD1 on 6 matching bases. This CDR3 region has 16 residues. The germline gives CDR1 SGHVS, CDR2 FQNEAQ. Between the trimmed V and J ends, which lost 4 bases and 1 base, there was a span of 15 bases. The CDR3 protein is CASSSFTGSGTDTQYF. DNA for the CDR3: TGTGCCAGCAGCTCCTTTACAGGGTCGGGCACAGATACGCAGTATTTT.

This clonotype has ten or more counts. The chain uses TRBV5-1 and TRBJ2-5; 8 positions match TRBD2. This CDR3 has 15 amino acids. CDR1 SGHRS and CDR2 YFSETQ come from the germline V gene. J was trimmed by 1 base and V by 4 bases; bases with no gene match: 6. The chain's CDR3 is CASSEVAGRQETQYF. CDR3 bases: TGCGCCAGCAGCGAGGTAGCGGGGCGCCAAGAGACCCAGTACTTC.

The rearrangement uses TRBV11-2 and TRBJ2-1, with D maybe TRBD2 (6 bases). With 5 bases removed from V and 5 bases from J, the gap between germline ends came to 10 bases. The CDR3 covers 13 residues. Germline values: CDR1 SGHAT, CDR2 FQNNGV. The CDR3: CASSLGLHNEQFF. In nucleotides, the CDR3 is TGTGCCAGCAGCCTGGGACTTCACAATGAGCAGTTCTTC. Full variable domain (rest looked up from reference TRBV11-2 and TRBJ2-1): EAGVAQSPRYKIIEKRQSVAFWCNPISGHATLYWYQQILGQGPKLLIQFQNNGVVDDSQLPKDRFSAERLKGVDSTLKIQPAKLEDSAVYLCASSLGLHNEQFFGPGTRLTVL.

Ten or more counts support this clonotype. The J gene is TRBJ2-1, the V gene TRBV20-1; D gene uncertain. The CDR3 consists of 14 residues. Trimming pared 6 bases from V and 5 bases from J, leaving 17 bases between. CDR1 DFQATT and CDR2 SNEGSKA come from the germline V gene (reference sequence). The chain's CDR3 is CSASARLAHNEQFF. The CDR3 nucleotides read TGCAGTGCCAGTGCAAGACTGGCACACAATGAGCAGTTCTTC.

V usage is TRBV12-5 and J usage is TRBJ1-5, with 8 nucleotides matching TRBD1. This CDR3 comprises 14 residues. V was clipped by 6 bases and J by 7 bases; unmatched bases: 8. CDR1 is LGHNT, CDR2 FRNRAP, per germline. CDR3 nucleotides: TGTGCTAGTGGGTCAGGGGGCAATAGGCAGCCCCAGCATTTT. Residues: CASGSGGNRQPQHF.

There are many counts of this clonotype. The J gene is TRBJ1-6, the V gene TRBV5-1, with 9 bases that match TRBD1. The CDR3 sequence is 13 residues long. V lost 5 bases to trimming and J lost 12 bases; unmatched junction nucleotides: 6. Germline V gene data show CDR1 as SGHRS and CDR2 as YFSETQ. The CDR3 nucleotides are TGCGCCAGCAGTAGGGACAGGGAGGGACCCCTCCACTTT. Its translation: CASSRDREGPLHF.

This clonotype was counted at least ten times. The rearrangement joins TRBV5-1 to TRBJ2-2, with D possibly being TRBD2 (5 bases). There are 13 residues in the CDR3. Trimming cost V 4 bases and J 7 bases, with 11 bases left between them. Germline lookup yields CDR1 SGHRS and CDR2 YFSETQ. Here the CDR3 reads CASSTAEDGELFF. The CDR3 DNA sequence: TGCGCCAGCAGCACGGCGGAGGACGGGGAGCTGTTTTTT. The whole variable domain, filled in from reference TRBV5-1 and TRBJ2-2, reads KAGVTQTPRYLIKTRGQQVTLSCSPISGHRSVSWYQQTPGQGLQFLFEYFSETQRNKGNFPGRFSGRQFSNSRSEMNVSTLELGDSALYLCASSTAEDGELFFGEGSRLTVL.